This entry is about one TCR beta chain. Its matching antigen is unknown. Data came from immunoSEQ multiplex PCR; TCRdb stores just in-frame clones and leaves some out. The sample holds about 73,000 clones, around three quarters seen once. CD4+ T cells were isolated untouched, 95% to 98% pure. These data originate in a study of T cell repertoires and HLA-DP antigens. Regarding the study as a whole: A non-physiological HeLa system presented antigen to total CD4+ responders. Against one allele, clones undetected before culture averaged approximately 39%; against the other, around 50%.

V lost 5 bases to trimming and J lost 6 bases; unmatched junction nucleotides: 5. CDR1 is MDHEN and CDR2 is SYDVKM in the germline V gene. The CDR3 is 14 residues long. The chain recombines TRBV28 with TRBJ1-5; 9 positions agree with TRBD1. This receptor was identified in a man in his sixties in good health and CMV-seronegative. Sequenced input: CD4+ T cells from PBMCs. The CDR3 region is CASSGTGLFQPQHF. CDR3 nucleotide sequence: TGTGCCAGCAGTGGGACAGGGTTATTTCAGCCCCAGCATTTT.